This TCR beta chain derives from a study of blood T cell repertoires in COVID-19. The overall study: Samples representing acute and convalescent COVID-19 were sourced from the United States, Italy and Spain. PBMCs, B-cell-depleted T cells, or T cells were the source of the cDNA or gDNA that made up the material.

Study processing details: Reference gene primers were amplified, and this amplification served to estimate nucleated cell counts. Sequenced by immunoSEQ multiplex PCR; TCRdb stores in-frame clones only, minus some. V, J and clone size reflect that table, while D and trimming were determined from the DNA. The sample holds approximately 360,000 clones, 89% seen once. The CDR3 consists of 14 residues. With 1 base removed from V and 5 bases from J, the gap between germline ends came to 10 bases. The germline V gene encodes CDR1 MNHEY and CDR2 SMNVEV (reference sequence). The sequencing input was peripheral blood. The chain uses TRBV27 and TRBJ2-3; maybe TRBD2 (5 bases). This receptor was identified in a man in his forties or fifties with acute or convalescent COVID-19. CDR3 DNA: TGTGCCAGCAGTTTATTACCCGGGGAAGATACGCAGTATTTT. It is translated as CASSLLPGEDTQYF.